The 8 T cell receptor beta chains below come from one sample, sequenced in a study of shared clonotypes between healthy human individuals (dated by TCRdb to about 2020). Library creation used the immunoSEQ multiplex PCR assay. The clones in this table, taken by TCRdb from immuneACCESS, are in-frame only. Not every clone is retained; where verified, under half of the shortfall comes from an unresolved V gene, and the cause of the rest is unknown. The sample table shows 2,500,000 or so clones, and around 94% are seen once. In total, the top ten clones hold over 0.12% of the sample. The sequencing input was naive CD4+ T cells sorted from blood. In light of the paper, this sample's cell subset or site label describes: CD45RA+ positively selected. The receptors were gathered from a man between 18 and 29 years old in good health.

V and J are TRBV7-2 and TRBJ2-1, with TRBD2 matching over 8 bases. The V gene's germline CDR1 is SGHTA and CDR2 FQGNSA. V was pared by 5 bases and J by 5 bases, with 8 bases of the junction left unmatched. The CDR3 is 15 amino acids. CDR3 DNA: TGTGCCAGCAGCCCCCCTGCGGGAGGACACAATGAGCAGTTCTTC. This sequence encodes CASSPPAGGHNEQFF.

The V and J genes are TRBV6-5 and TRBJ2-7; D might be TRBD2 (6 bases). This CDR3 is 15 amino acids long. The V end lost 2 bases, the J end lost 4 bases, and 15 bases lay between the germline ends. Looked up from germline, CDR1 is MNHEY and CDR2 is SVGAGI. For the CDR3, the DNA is TGTGCCAGCAGTTACCACGGGACTCCTAATTACGAGCAGTACTTC. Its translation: CASSYHGTPNYEQYF.

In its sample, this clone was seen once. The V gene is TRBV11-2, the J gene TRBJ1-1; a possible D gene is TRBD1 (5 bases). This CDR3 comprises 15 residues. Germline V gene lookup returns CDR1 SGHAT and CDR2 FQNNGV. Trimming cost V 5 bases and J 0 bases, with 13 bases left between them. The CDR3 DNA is TGTGCCAGCAGCCCCGGGGGGGGTATGAACACTGAAGCTTTCTTT. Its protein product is CASSPGGGMNTEAFF.

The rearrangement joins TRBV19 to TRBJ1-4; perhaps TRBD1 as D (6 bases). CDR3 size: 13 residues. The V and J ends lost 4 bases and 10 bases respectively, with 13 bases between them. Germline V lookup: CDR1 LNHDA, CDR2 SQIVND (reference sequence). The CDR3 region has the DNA TGTGCCAGTAGTACAAATAGGGGGGGAAAACTGTTTTTT. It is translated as CASSTNRGGKLFF.

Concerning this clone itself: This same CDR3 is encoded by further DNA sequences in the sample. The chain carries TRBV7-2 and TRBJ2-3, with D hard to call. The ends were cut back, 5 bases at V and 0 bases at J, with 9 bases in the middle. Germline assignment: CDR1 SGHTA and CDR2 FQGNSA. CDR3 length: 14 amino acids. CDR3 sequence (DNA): TGTGCCAGCAGCCTAAGAACTAGCACAGATACGCAGTATTTT. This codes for CASSLRTSTDTQYF. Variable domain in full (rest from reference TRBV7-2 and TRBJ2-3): GAGVSQSPSNKVTEKGKDVELRCDPISGHTALYWYRQSLGQGLEFLIYFQGNSAPDKSGLPSDRFSAERTGGSVSTLTIQRTQQEDSAVYLCASSLRTSTDTQYFGPGTRLTVL.

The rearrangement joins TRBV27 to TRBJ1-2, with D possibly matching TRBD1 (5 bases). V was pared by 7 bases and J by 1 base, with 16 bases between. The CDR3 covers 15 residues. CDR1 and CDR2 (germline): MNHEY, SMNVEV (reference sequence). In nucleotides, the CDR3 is TGTGCCAGCACGTCCCAGGACAAGGTTAACTATGGCTACACCTTC. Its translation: CASTSQDKVNYGYTF.

CDR3 loop: CASSVGLAGGHQETQYF. In DNA, the CDR3 is TGTGCCAGCAGCGTCGGACTAGCGGGAGGGCATCAAGAGACCCAGTACTTC. V gene TRBV9 combines with J gene TRBJ2-5; 15 bases match TRBD2. This CDR3 spans 17 amino acids. CDR1 SGDLS and CDR2 YYNGEE come from the germline V gene. The V segment lost 2 bases and the J segment 2 bases; nucleotides outside the gene matches: 4.

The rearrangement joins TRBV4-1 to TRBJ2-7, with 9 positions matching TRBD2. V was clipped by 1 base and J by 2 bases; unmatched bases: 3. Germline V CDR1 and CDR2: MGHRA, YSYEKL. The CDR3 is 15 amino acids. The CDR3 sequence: CASSQAGLAPYEQYF. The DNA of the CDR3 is TGCGCCAGCAGCCAAGCTGGACTAGCGCCCTACGAGCAGTACTTC.